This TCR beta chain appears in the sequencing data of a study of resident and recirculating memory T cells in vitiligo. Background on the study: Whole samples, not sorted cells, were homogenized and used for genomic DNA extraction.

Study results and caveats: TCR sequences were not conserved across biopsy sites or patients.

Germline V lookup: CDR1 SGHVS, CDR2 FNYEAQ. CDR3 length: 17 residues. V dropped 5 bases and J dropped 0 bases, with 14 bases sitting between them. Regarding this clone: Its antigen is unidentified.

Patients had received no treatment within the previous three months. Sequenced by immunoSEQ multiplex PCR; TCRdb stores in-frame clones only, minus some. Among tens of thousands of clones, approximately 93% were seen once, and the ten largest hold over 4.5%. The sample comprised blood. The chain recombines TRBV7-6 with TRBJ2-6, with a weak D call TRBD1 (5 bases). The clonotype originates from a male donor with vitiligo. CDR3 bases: TGTGCCAGCAGCCCCTCCGTAGGGGTCTCTGGGGCCAACGTCCTGACTTTC. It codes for CASSPSVGVSGANVLTF.